This T cell receptor (beta chain) was identified during a study of blood T cell repertoires in COVID-19. Across the whole study: The cDNA or gDNA used as material had been derived from T cells, B-cell-depleted T cells, or PBMCs.

This clone was recorded only once. The CDR3 runs to 16 residues. V gave up 1 base and J gave up 3 bases; unmatched junction bases: 7. The germline gives CDR1 LNHNV, CDR2 YYDKDF (reference sequence). TCRdb's copy holds only in-frame clones and misses some; the assay was immunoSEQ multiplex PCR. In the table there are 150,000 to 200,000 clones, 90% of which are singletons. Material: peripheral blood. This TCR derives from a man aged 60-69 years with active or convalescent COVID-19. The chain uses TRBV15 and TRBJ2-7; TRBD1 matches 9 bases. The CDR3 sequence: CATSRAGTGRRYEQYF. The CDR3 nucleotides are TGTGCCACCAGCAGAGCCGGGACAGGGAGGCGCTACGAGCAGTACTTC.